The 17 T cell receptor beta chains given below trace back to one sample, sequenced in a study of T-cell reconstitution after alpha-beta-depleted transplantation in children. TCRbeta library construction was performed incorporating unique molecular identifiers. TCRdb called the PCR reads again in MiXCR, with one record for every CDR3 protein. This sample carries about 300,000 distinct CDR3 sequences, over 9.5% of them seen once, and the ten largest clones take less than 9%. Material: PBMCs, obtained before TCRalphabeta/CD19-depleted stem cell transplant. The receptors here all came from a boy in the first two years of life with acute myeloid leukemia, due to receive a stem cell transplant.

This clonotype has only a few counts. The chain uses TRBV27 and TRBJ2-1, with 13 positions matching TRBD2. Germline loops: CDR1 MNHEY, CDR2 SMNVEV (reference sequence). The V gene end was trimmed by 5 bases and the J gene end by 10 bases; junction bases not matched to a gene: 8. The CDR3 spans 15 residues. CDR3 DNA sequence: TGTGCCAGCAGTCCCCGGACTAGCGGGAGTTTCGAGCAGTTCTTC. It is translated as CASSPRTSGSFEQFF.

This clonotype was picked up a small number of times. The genes are TRBV12-3 or TRBV12-4 and TRBJ2-5; a possible D gene is TRBD2 (6 bases). V lost 3 bases, J lost 4 bases, and 9 bases lay in between. The CDR3 is 13 amino acids. CDR3 protein: CASSFVGGETQYF. The CDR3, as DNA: TGTGCCAGCAGTTTTGTGGGGGGAGAGACCCAGTACTTC.

This clonotype was observed many times. The chain joins TRBV29-1 to TRBJ2-3, with 9 bases matching TRBD1. This CDR3 is 14 amino acids long. V shed 4 bases and J 4 bases; nucleotides not matched to a gene: 6. Germline loops: CDR1 SQVTM, CDR2 ANQGSEA. In DNA, the CDR3 is TGCAGCGTTGGGGACAGGGTGGATGCAGATACGCAGTATTTT. It specifies CSVGDRVDADTQYF.

This clonotype was recorded many times. V gene TRBV6-2 or TRBV6-3 combines with J gene TRBJ1-4, with unresolved D. Germline CDR1 and CDR2: MNHEY and SVGEGT. Trimming pared 5 bases from V and 2 bases from J, leaving 15 bases between. This CDR3 contains 16 residues. CDR3 DNA: TGTGCCAGCAGTCGCCGGGCTGTTGGGACTAATGAAAAACTGTTTTTT. The encoded protein is CASSRRAVGTNEKLFF.

This rearrangement joins TRBV5-6 to TRBJ2-3; 7 bases are a match to TRBD2. This CDR3 is 16 amino acids long. With V trimmed by 1 base and J by 2 bases, 7 bases remained unmatched. CDR1 and CDR2 (germline): SGHDT, YYEEEE. Here the CDR3 DNA reads TGTGCCAGCAGCTTGTCAGGGCGGGAGATCACAGATACGCAGTATTTT. Translated: CASSLSGREITDTQYF.

Worth noting for this clonotype: A single base separates this from a much larger clone, so it may be a read error. The chain is built from TRBV7-3 and TRBJ2-3; maybe TRBD2 (6 bases). Germline V gene sequence: CDR1 SGHTA, CDR2 FQGTGA. V was trimmed by 5 bases and J by 5 bases, leaving 20 bases between them. The CDR3 covers 16 residues. CDR3 nucleotides: TGTGCCAGCAGCCCAGGGACTGGCGGGAATGGAGATACGCAGTATTTT. Its translation is CASSPGTGGNGDTQYF.

This clonotype was seen repeatedly, ten times or more. The chain recombines TRBV7-6 with TRBJ2-3; 9 positions agree with TRBD2. The CDR3 loop spans 15 amino acids. V shed 5 bases and J 1 base; nucleotides not matched to a gene: 4. The germline V gene has CDR1 SGHVS and CDR2 FNYEAQ. The CDR3 region has the DNA TGTGCCAGCAGCGCGCGGGGGGGCGGCACAGATACGCAGTATTTT. Encoded protein: CASSARGGGTDTQYF. Supplemented by reference TRBV7-6 and TRBJ2-3, the full variable domain reads GAGVSQSPRYKVTKRGQDVALRCDPISGHVSLYWYRQALGQGPEFLTYFNYEAQQDKSGLPNDRFSAERPEGSISTLTIQRTEQRDSAMYRCASSARGGGTDTQYFGPGTRLTVL.

This clonotype was seen ten or more times. This may be a read error, as it is one base from a much larger clone. The chain recombines TRBV14 with TRBJ1-6; D is uncertain. The germline V and J ends were trimmed by 4 bases and 0 bases, with 4 bases remaining between them. Germline CDR1 SGHDN, CDR2 FVKESK. This CDR3 is built from 14 residues. DNA of the CDR3: TGTGCCAGCAGCCCGAGCTCCTATAATTCACCCCTCCACTTT. Its protein is CASSPSSYNSPLHF.

At least ten counts were recorded for this clonotype. This chain connects TRBV20-1 to TRBJ2-4; D not resolved. CDR3 size: 14 residues. Trimming removed 0 bases at V and 6 bases at J, with 12 bases between. From germline, CDR1 is DFQATT and CDR2 SNEGSKA (reference sequence). CDR3 DNA sequence: TGCAGTGCTAGAGATCGGTGGCAGCTAAACATTCAGTACTTC. It encodes CSARDRWQLNIQYF.

Many counts were recorded for this clonotype. The chain recombines TRBV20-1 with TRBJ2-3; 12 bases agree with TRBD2. With 2 bases clipped from V and 8 bases from J, the junction kept 17 bases outside the gene matches. CDR1 is DFQATT and CDR2 is SNEGSKA in the germline V gene (reference sequence). The CDR3 spans 18 residues. This CDR3 reads CSARPLGGTSGRLATQYF. Here the CDR3 DNA reads TGCAGTGCTAGACCCCTCGGGGGAACTAGCGGGAGGCTGGCTACGCAGTATTTT.

The sample holds many counts of this clonotype. The chain is built from TRBV7-4 and TRBJ2-7; D unclear. This CDR3 spans 12 amino acids. Trimming took 2 bases from V and 2 from J, leaving 4 bases between them. Germline loops: CDR1 SGHVT, CDR2 SQSDAQ. CDR3 amino acids: CASSLQAYEQYF. The CDR3 bases are TGTGCCAGCAGCTTACAGGCCTACGAGCAGTACTTC.

This clonotype appeared many times. The V and J genes are TRBV12-3 or TRBV12-4 and TRBJ2-7; D may be TRBD2 (6 bases). CDR3 length equals 13 residues. Trimming cost V 6 bases and J 2 bases, with 11 bases left between them. In DNA, the CDR3 is TGTGCCAGCAGCAGGGACTCCGCCTACGAGCAGTACTTC. It is translated as CASSRDSAYEQYF.

This clonotype showed up many times. The chain has TRBV27 and TRBJ2-5; 7 nucleotides agree with TRBD1. Per the germline V gene, CDR1 is MNHEY and CDR2 is SMNVEV (reference sequence). V was clipped by 6 bases and J by 5 bases; unmatched bases: 6. The CDR3 loop spans 13 amino acids. DNA for the CDR3: TGTGCCAGCAGAACGACAGGGTTCGAGACCCAGTACTTC. Protein product: CASRTTGFETQYF.

This clonotype was counted many times. J is TRBJ2-7 and V is TRBV4-3, with 8 positions matching TRBD1. With V trimmed by 0 bases and J by 7 bases, 17 bases remained unmatched. The germline CDR1 and CDR2 sequences are LGHNA and YSLEER. The CDR3 is 18 residues long. For the CDR3, the DNA is TGCGCCAGCAGCCAAGATTTTGGGAACAGGGGGGAGAAGGAGGAGCAGTACTTC. Protein sequence: CASSQDFGNRGEKEEQYF.

The genes are TRBV20-1 and TRBJ2-2; 7 bases map to TRBD1. Germline V gene data show CDR1 as DFQATT and CDR2 as SNEGSKA (reference sequence). CDR3 length: 13 amino acids. J lost 1 base, V lost 6 bases, and 2 bases had no gene match. The CDR3 region is CSARTGNTGELFF. For the CDR3, the DNA is TGCAGTGCCCGGACAGGGAACACCGGGGAGCTGTTTTTT.

This clonotype was recorded at least ten times. The V call is TRBV18, the J call TRBJ1-3; D is undetermined. Germline-derived CDR1 and CDR2 are KGHSH and LQKENI. The CDR3 is 13 residues long. The germline V and J ends were trimmed by 1 base and 3 bases, with 4 bases remaining between them. The CDR3 spells CASSPQGGNTIYF. The CDR3 nucleotides read TGTGCCAGCTCACCACAGGGTGGAAACACCATATATTTT. Based on the CDR3 plus reference TRBV18 and TRBJ1-3, the full variable domain is NAGVMQNPRHLVRRRGQEARLRCSPMKGHSHVYWYRQLPEEGLKFMVYLQKENIIDESGMPKERFSAEFPKEGPSILRIQQVVRGDSAAYFCASSPQGGNTIYFGEGSWLTVV.

This clonotype was seen repeatedly, ten times or more. This chain connects TRBV29-1 to TRBJ2-5; D gene unclear. Germline CDR1 SQVTM, CDR2 ANQGSEA. This CDR3 is built from 12 residues. The V and J ends lost 6 bases and 4 bases respectively, with 12 bases between them. The CDR3 spells CSVVPLGETQYF. The CDR3 region has the DNA TGCAGCGTCGTCCCCTTAGGAGAGACCCAGTACTTC.